This TCR beta chain originates from a study of blood T cells in healthy people across ages. A second about 7 to 12 cycle PCR used barcoded and J-beta primers. A single record per CDR3 protein comes from TCRdb applying MiXCR to the 5' RACE reads. The table shows hundreds of thousands of distinct CDR3 sequences, with about 30% occurring only once. Germline CDR1 SNHLY, CDR2 FYNNEI. The length of the CDR3 is 10 residues. The junction had 5 bases not matched to a gene; V was cut back by 6 bases and J by 12 bases. This chain connects TRBV2 to TRBJ2-7; 7 positions agree with TRBD1. Sequencing was done on a sample of blood. The TCR was taken from an elderly woman in good health. The CDR3: CASRTGITYF. Written as DNA, the CDR3 is TGTGCCAGCAGGACAGGGATTACGTACTTC.